This T cell receptor beta chain was recovered during a study of blood T cell repertoires in COVID-19. Study details: The United States, Italy and Spain provided the acute and convalescent COVID-19 samples. The cDNA or gDNA used as material had been derived from T cells, B-cell-depleted T cells, or PBMCs.

The CDR3 covers 13 residues. Germline V CDR1 and CDR2: SQVTM, ANQGSEA. Of note for this clone: At one boundary the junction diverges from the germline segment, which might be a read error.

Original handling: By means of reference gene primer amplification, nucleated cell counts were estimated. Libraries were prepared by immunoSEQ multiplex PCR; TCRdb keeps only in-frame clonotypes and omits some of them. V and J calls and clone size follow that table, whereas D and trimming were derived from the DNA. Of over 120,000 clones in the sample, 75% to 85% were seen once. Material for sequencing was peripheral blood. This TCR was sampled from a man in his sixties or seventies who had recovered from COVID-19. The chain links TRBV29-1 to TRBJ1-2; TRBD1 agrees at 10 bases. The CDR3 loop is CSVSWDRGSGYTF. In nucleotides, the CDR3 is TGTTCTGTGTCCTGGGACAGGGGATCCGGCTACACCTTC. The full variable domain, in which reference TRBV29-1 and TRBJ1-2 provide the parts outside the CDR3, is SAVISQKPSRDICQRGTSLTIQCQVDSQVTMMFWYRQQPGQSLTLIATANQGSEATYESGFVIDKFPISRPNLTFSTLTVSNMSPEDSSIYLCSVSWDRGSGYTFGSGTRLTVV.